Sequencing of this T cell receptor beta chain was carried out in a study of early T cells in non-severe SARS-CoV-2 infection. Study information: Chains were unpaired, as sequencing was done on bulk RNA from unsorted whole blood.

The TCR library protocol attached unique molecular identifiers to the individual cDNA molecules. In TCRdb, the 5' RACE reads were re-called with MiXCR into one record per CDR3 protein. In the table there are more than 45,000 distinct CDR3 sequences, 10% to 15% of which are singletons. Details on this clonotype: Its antigen remains unknown.

General observations from the study: The matching step, a VDJdb search, favored anti-spike CD8 responses and missed private and CD4 specificities.

The sequence was obtained from an adult who was a healthcare worker with PCR-confirmed SARS-CoV-2 infection or an uninfected control (not recorded which). The specimen was whole blood.

The CDR3 is CASSFSPGGNLVYNEQFF. The DNA of the CDR3 is TGTGCCAGCAGCTTTTCCCCGGGAGGGAATTTAGTCTACAATGAGCAGTTCTTC. The chain uses TRBV7-8 and TRBJ2-1; 8 bases agree with TRBD2. Per the germline V gene, CDR1 is SGHVS and CDR2 is FQNEAQ. The CDR3 length is 18 residues. V dropped 3 bases and J dropped 3; count of bases not matched to a gene: 13.